This T cell receptor beta chain derives from a study of tumor-infiltrating lymphocytes in primary liver carcinoma. Study-wide context: Participating patients were men and women between 30 and 69 years old. All lesions had stage T1-T3 N0M0 and roughly 4.2 to 10 cm widths.

The CDR3 sequence is 14 residues long. CDR1 is MDHEN and CDR2 is SYDVKM in the germline V gene. Turning to this clonotype: A junction end diverges from the germline sequence, so it may reflect a read error.

Scientists recovered RNA and DNA together from roughly 20-30 mg of unsorted bulk tissue. The study enrolled treatment-naive patients with chronic HBV infection. Reverse transcription of roughly 0.5 ug total RNA with a constant-region primer produced TCR beta cDNA. A slightly modified ARM-PCR protocol with three nested multiplex PCR rounds produced these TCR beta libraries. Rounds one and two of PCR, each of approximately 11 cycles, were primed with TRBV1-TRBV30 forward primers and a C-beta reverse primer. Each CDR3 protein is one row after TCRdb ran MiXCR on the multiplex PCR reads. Here the sample spans about 100,000 distinct CDR3 sequences, around 68% being singletons.

The TCR originated in a middle-aged man with primary liver carcinoma and hepatitis B virus infection. This rearrangement joins TRBV28 to TRBJ1-2; 10 bases agree with TRBD1. The source material was tumor-adjacent normal liver tissue. DNA for the CDR3: TGTACCAGCATGAACCCGGGACAGGGGAGCGGCTACACCTTC. Encoded protein: CTSMNPGQGSGYTF.